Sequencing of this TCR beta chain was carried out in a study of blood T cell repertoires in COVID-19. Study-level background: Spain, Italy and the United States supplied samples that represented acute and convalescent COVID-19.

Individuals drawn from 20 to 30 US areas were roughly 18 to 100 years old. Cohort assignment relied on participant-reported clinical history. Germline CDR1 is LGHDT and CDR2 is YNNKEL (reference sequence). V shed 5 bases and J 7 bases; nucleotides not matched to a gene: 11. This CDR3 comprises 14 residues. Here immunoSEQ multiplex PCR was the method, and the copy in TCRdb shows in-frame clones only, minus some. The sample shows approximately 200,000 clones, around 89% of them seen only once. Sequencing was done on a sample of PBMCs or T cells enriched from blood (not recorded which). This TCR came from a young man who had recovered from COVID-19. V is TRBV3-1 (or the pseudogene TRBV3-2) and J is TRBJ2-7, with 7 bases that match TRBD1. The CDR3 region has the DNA TGTGCCAGCAGCAACGGACAGGTCGCGGAAGAGCAGTACTTC. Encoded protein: CASSNGQVAEEQYF.